This T cell receptor (beta chain) was found in a study of T cells after yellow fever vaccination (dated 2019 in TCRdb). For the study in its entirety: Libraries from fractions with low cell numbers were prepared with the SMART-Seq v4 Ultra Low Input RNA kit. Bulk TCR alpha and beta repertoires were sequenced longitudinally to track T-cell clones before and after primary and booster YFV17D yellow fever vaccination. Blood samples were taken at several timepoints before and after primary and secondary immunization, and bulk PBMC replicates and cell subsets were isolated. Two healthy male donors, one aged 18 to 29 and one aged 30 to 39 years, were included in the cohort. The research as a whole found: Because abundant contaminating clonotypes from the bulk population could be contained in FACS-sorted repertoires, computational filtering was required. Most clones expanded after primary vaccination (almost 97% of CD4 and around 89% of CD8) were re-detected after the booster, suggesting that broad memory maintenance occurred. The secondary T-cell response was weaker than the primary response but faster, peaking on day 5 instead of day 15. Only two donors were included in the study, so the extent to which the findings can be generalized is limited. A small share of clonotypes occurred in both CD4 and CD8 compartments, likely arising from convergent recombination.

What the treatment or condition label conveys for this sample: live attenuated yellow fever vaccine strain. PBMCs were isolated from peripheral blood using a standard Ficoll-Paque protocol. Dynabeads CD4 and CD8 positive selection kits were used to isolate CD4 and CD8 T-cell fractions. TriZol was used to extract RNA from bulk PBMCs, from CD4 and CD8 fractions, and from dextramer-positive and dextramer-negative fractions. Trimming takes 6 bases from V and 12 bases from J, and the germline ends sit 18 bases apart. Spanning cysteine to phenylalanine, the CDR3 consists of 12 amino acids. Only the CDR3 region is kept as DNA, spanning 36 bases read in frame from base 1. In the germline V gene (reference sequence), CDR1 corresponds to MNHNY and CDR2 to SVGAGI. This clonotype was counted many times. Its antigen remains undetermined. No much larger clonotype is one base removed from it; base qualities were not supplied.

TCR cDNA was synthesized by 5'RACE template switching, which introduced a universal primer site and unique molecular identifiers. Priming of cDNA synthesis was performed from both the TCR alpha and TCR beta constant segments. Library amplification used two PCR steps, and the second PCR step added sample barcodes and sequencing adapters. Libraries were sequenced on Illumina HiSeq 2500 (2x100 bp) or NovaSeq (2x150 bp). The authors' analysis ran thus. MIGEC was used to demultiplex reads and collapse the reads into UMI consensus sequences, and MiXCR was used for V(D)J alignment. Clonotypes responding to the vaccine were identified with edgeR on replicate PBMC samples, with the criteria of FDR below 0.01 and a log2 fold change above 5 up to day 15. Each bulk clonotype was labeled CD4 or CD8 based on which sequenced repertoire, CD4 or CD8, contained the clonotype at higher abundance. Starting from the raw public reads, TCRdb applied fastp trimming at Q25, assembled clones with MiXCR and retained in-frame beta chains. Each entry merges the rows of one CDR3 protein and shows their most common DNA and genes. TCRdb assigned the V and J calls; the authors' analysis was not used. For this sample there are under 200,000 distinct CDR3 sequences; about 7% appear just once. Together, the top ten hold 2.5% of the sample.

Sample: CD4+ T cells sorted from PBMCs, taken 5 days after the first yellow fever vaccination. The receptor was isolated from a young man who received the YFV17D yellow fever vaccine. This chain is built from TRBV6-6 and TRBJ2-7; the D gene is not confidently resolved. The CDR3 has the sequence CASSWSTDHAYF. The DNA is TGTGCCAGCAGCTGGTCAACAGATCATGCGTACTTC.